A single T cell receptor (beta chain) is shown here with its context. Its antigen is currently unknown. The data were obtained in a study of response to subunit inactivated influenza vaccine. Study outcomes and limitations: Authors suggested seasonal influenza vaccinations each recruit few new T cells.

The length of the CDR3 is 14 residues. Germline V lookup: CDR1 DFQATT, CDR2 SNEGSKA (reference sequence). V was cut by 6 bases and J by 2 bases, with 11 bases left in between. MiXCR, run by TCRdb on the RT-PCR reads, gives a single entry per CDR3 protein. The sample includes 280,000 or so distinct CDR3 sequences, 20% to 25% of them seen just once. This receptor was taken from a man between 50 and 69 years old who received an inactivated influenza vaccine. Here the sequenced sample was PBMCs from blood, taken 21 months after vaccination. The V call is TRBV20-1, the J call TRBJ2-6; tentative D call: TRBD1 (6 bases). The CDR3: CSAMNRAGANVLTF. For the CDR3, the DNA is TGCAGTGCCATGAACAGGGCTGGGGCCAACGTCCTGACTTTC.